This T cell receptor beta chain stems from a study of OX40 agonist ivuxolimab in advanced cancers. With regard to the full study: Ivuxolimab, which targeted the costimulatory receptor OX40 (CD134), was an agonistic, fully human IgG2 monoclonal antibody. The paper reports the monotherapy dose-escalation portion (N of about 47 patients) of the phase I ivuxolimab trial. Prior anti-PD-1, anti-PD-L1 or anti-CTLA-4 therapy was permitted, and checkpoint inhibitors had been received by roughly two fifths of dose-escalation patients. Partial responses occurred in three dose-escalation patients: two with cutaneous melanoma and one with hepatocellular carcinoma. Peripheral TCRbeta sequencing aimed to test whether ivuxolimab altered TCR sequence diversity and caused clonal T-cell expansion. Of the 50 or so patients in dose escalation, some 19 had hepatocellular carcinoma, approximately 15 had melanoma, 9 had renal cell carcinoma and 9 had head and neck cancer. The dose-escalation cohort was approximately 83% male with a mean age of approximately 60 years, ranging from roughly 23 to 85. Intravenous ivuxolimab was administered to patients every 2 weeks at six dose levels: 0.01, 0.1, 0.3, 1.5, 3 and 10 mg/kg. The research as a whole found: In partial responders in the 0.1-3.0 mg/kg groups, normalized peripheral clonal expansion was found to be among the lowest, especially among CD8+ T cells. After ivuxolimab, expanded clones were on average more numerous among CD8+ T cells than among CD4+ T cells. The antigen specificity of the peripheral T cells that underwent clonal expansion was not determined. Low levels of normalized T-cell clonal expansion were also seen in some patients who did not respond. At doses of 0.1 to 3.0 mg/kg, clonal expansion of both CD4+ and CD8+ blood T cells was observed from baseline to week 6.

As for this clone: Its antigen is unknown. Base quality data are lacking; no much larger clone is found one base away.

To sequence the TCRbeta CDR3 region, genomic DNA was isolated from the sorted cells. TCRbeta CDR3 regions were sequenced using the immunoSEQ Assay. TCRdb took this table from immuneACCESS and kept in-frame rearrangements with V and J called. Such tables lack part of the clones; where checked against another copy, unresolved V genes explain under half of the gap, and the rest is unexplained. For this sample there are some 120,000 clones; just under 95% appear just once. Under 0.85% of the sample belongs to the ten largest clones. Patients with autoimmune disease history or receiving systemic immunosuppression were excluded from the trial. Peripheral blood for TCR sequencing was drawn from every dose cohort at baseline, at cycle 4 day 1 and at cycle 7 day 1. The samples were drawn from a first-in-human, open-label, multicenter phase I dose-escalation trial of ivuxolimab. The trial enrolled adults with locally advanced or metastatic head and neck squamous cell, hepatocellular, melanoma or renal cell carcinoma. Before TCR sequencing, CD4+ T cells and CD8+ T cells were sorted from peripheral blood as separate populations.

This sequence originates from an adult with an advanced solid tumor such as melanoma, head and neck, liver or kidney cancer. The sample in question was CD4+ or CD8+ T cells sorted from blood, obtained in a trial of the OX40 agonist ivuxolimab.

The nucleotide sequence reads TGTGCCAGCAGCGCCCGGGACCCTGATTCACCCCTCCACTTT. It translates as CASSARDPDSPLHF. This chain is built from TRBV2 and TRBJ1-6, with a weak D call of TRBD1 (5 bases match). V sheds 6 bases and J sheds 8 bases, leaving 14 bases between their ends. The CDR3, cysteine through phenylalanine, is 14 amino acids long. The kept DNA is CDR3 alone, 42 bases in frame from the first base. The germline V gene yields SNHLY for CDR1 and FYNNEI for CDR2.